This T cell receptor (beta chain) was recorded in a study of T cells in localized non-small cell lung cancer. Whole-study findings and limits: A median of about 60 of the top 100 tumor clones appeared in adjacent lung, which was paired and uninvolved.

Profiled with immunoSEQ multiplex PCR; TCRdb holds only in-frame clones, not every one. The sample has 100,000 to 150,000 clones, roughly nine tenths seen once; the top ten hold 1.7%. As to this clone: Its antigen is still unknown.

Germline V gives CDR1 SGHDT, CDR2 YYEEEE. Trimming left V 2 bases short and J 6 bases short, with 15 bases between. This CDR3 is 14 amino acids long. The chain recombines TRBV5-6 with TRBJ2-7, with D possibly TRBD1 on 5 matching bases. Sequencing used peripheral blood, obtained before any cancer treatment. The TCR comes from a female donor older than 55 with stage I lung adenocarcinoma. The CDR3 reads CASSLGRVTLEQYF. The CDR3 DNA reads TGTGCCAGCAGCTTAGGCAGGGTGACCCTCGAGCAGTACTTC.